One and the same sample provided the 9 T cell receptor beta chains below, sequenced in a study of OX40 agonist ivuxolimab in advanced cancers. Using immunoSEQ multiplex PCR, the repertoire was profiled, and TCRdb retains in-frame clones only, with some absent. The sample records 60,000 to 70,000 clones, approximately 90% being singletons. The starting material was CD4+ or CD8+ T cells sorted from blood, obtained in a trial of the OX40 agonist ivuxolimab. Every receptor here comes from an adult with an advanced solid tumor such as melanoma, head and neck, liver or kidney cancer.

This chain connects TRBV9 to TRBJ2-1, with D perhaps given as TRBD1 or TRBD2 (5 bases each). The germline V gene has CDR1 SGDLS and CDR2 YYNGEE. The CDR3 runs to 17 residues. V lost 2 bases and J lost 5, with 20 bases in between. CDR3 in amino acids: CASSVDRDGNLNNEQFF. For the CDR3, the DNA is TGTGCCAGCAGCGTCGACCGGGACGGAAACCTTAACAATGAGCAGTTCTTC.

The V call is TRBV11-2, the J call TRBJ1-2; perhaps TRBD1 as D (5 bases). This CDR3 is built from 14 residues. Trimming shortened V by 3 bases and J by 2 bases, and 10 bases separated the two germline ends. The germline CDR1 and CDR2 sequences are SGHAT and FQNNGV. The chain's CDR3 is CASSLGTGNYGYTF. In DNA form, the CDR3 reads TGTGCCAGCAGCTTGGGGACGGGGAACTATGGCTACACCTTC.

This clone occurred once. The chain joins TRBV7-9 to TRBJ2-5, with 7 bases identical to TRBD1. Germline-derived CDR1 and CDR2 are SEHNR and FQNEAQ (reference sequence). V trimming: 5 bases; J trimming: 0 bases; junction bases outside the gene matches: 6. The CDR3 has 15 amino acids. CDR3 nucleotides: TGTGCCAGCAGCCTCCGACAGGGCTACCAAGAGACCCAGTACTTC. This encodes CASSLRQGYQETQYF.

The chain couples TRBV27 to TRBJ1-2; 7 positions match TRBD1. CDR1 and CDR2 (germline): MNHEY, SMNVEV (reference sequence). Trimming cost V 6 bases and J 5 bases; bases outside gene matches: 6. There are 13 residues in the CDR3. CDR3 sequence: CASRGDSVYGYTF. CDR3 sequence (DNA): TGTGCCAGCAGGGGGGACAGCGTGTATGGCTACACCTTC.

J is TRBJ2-1 and V is TRBV4-3; 7 bases map to TRBD2. The CDR3 is 15 amino acids. CDR1 and CDR2 (germline): LGHNA, YSLEER. V gave up 4 bases and J gave up 5 bases; unmatched junction bases: 8. The CDR3 sequence: CASSPGTTGNNEQFF. In DNA form, the CDR3 reads TGCGCCAGCAGCCCAGGGACTACCGGGAACAATGAGCAGTTCTTC.

The J gene is TRBJ2-3, the V gene TRBV2; 10 bases agree with TRBD1. From germline, CDR1 is SNHLY and CDR2 FYNNEI. The CDR3 extends over 15 amino acids. V shed 7 bases, J shed 5 bases, and the junction held 9 bases outside the gene matches. The CDR3 spells CASTRPGQGQDTQYF. The CDR3 DNA sequence: TGTGCCAGCACTAGACCGGGACAGGGGCAAGATACGCAGTATTTT.

The chain uses TRBV7-9 and TRBJ2-1; D may be TRBD1 (6 bases). The CDR3 length is 16 residues. Germline CDR1 and CDR2: SEHNR and FQNEAQ (reference sequence). Trimming took 5 bases from V and 0 from J, leaving 14 bases between them. DNA for the CDR3: TGTGCCAGCAGCCCGAGTGGGGGCAGCTCCTACAATGAGCAGTTCTTC. Protein sequence: CASSPSGGSSYNEQFF.

This chain uses TRBV6-1 with TRBJ1-5, with a tentative D call TRBD1 (5 bases). CDR3 length: 16 residues. Germline CDR1 reads MNHNS; CDR2 reads SASEGT. Trimming took off 2 bases at V and 7 bases at J, with 18 bases between the two ends. CDR3 sequence (DNA): TGTGCCAGCAGTGAATGGGACCTTCAAAGGGACCAGCCCCAGCATTTT. This translates into CASSEWDLQRDQPQHF.

Details on this clone: The junction departs from germline at one end; a sequencing error may be responsible. The chain employs TRBV7-8 and TRBJ1-1, with D possibly TRBD1 on 6 matching bases. Germline V gene data show CDR1 as SGHVS and CDR2 as FQNEAQ. The CDR3 totals 12 residues. In DNA, the CDR3 is TGTGCCAGCAGCTTATTCCCCGATGGACAGAAGTTT. It translates to CASSLFPDGQKF.